This T cell receptor beta chain was found in a study of blood T cells in healthy people across ages (dated by TCRdb to 2013 to 2016). About the study as a whole: In model experiments, roughly one uniquely barcoded TCR beta cDNA molecule per two T cells was captured by template switching. To track age-related changes in TCR beta repertoire diversity, the study relied on deep sequencing normalized with unique cDNA molecular identifiers. To avoid experimental bias, donors of different ages were spread randomly across the sequencing lanes. Donors were grouped into four age groups: young (average 16 years), middle-aged (39), aged (around 60) and long-lived (approximately 82). For two donors (one aged 18 to 30 and one aged 80 or older), the study analyzed two additional independent replicas of 1 million unique cDNA reads from the same blood draw. General findings and caveats noted by the study authors: Estimates of total diversity based on one million sequenced T cells were regarded as lower bounds and as underestimates. Because the CMV infection status of the donors was unknown, age-related changes in expanded clonotypes may potentially have been confounded. The long-lived group showed more naive CD4+ T cells, fewer expanded clones and increased TCR diversity than the aged group, suggesting age selection. A strong correlation was found between observed TCR beta diversity and the percentage of naive T cells measured by flow cytometry. As age increased, observed TCR beta diversity per million T cells dropped in a roughly linear way, and a significant reduction was already evident by age 40. Since profiling was done on bulk unsorted PBMCs, naive and antigen-experienced compartments could not be conclusively compared.

Receptor libraries were prepared by 5' RACE. TCRdb records Illumina HiSeq 2500 as the sequencer. A second PCR of roughly 6 to 11 cycles was run with a J-beta primer mix and a sample-barcoded 5' primer. A unique molecular identifier was introduced onto each TCR beta cDNA molecule by a template-switch 5' adaptor carrying 12 random nucleotides. At least 2.5 million CDR3-containing paired-end reads were obtained from each sample. The Mint cDNA synthesis kit, primed by a TRBC-specific oligonucleotide, was used to synthesize first-strand cDNA from all RNA. Following uracil-DNA glycosylase treatment, all cDNA underwent a first 18-cycle PCR with the universal primers M1SS and BC2_uni_R. Under the source paper's analysis protocol: For normalization, 1 million high-quality reads, each with a distinct molecular identifier, were randomly selected from each sample. Reads with shared molecular identifiers were discarded instead of being binned into consensus sequences. MiTCR, with a Q25 quality threshold and the strictest error-elimination algorithm, was used for CDR3 identification, clonotype clustering and error correction. A nonparametric unseen species model with Euler transformation was used to estimate a lower bound on total TCR beta diversity. TCRdb itself trimmed the public reads at Q25 with fastp, ran MiXCR and retained productive beta chains. Every distinct CDR3 protein forms one entry, paired with its most common genes and DNA. None of the V and J calls come from the authors' own analysis; TCRdb made them. The sample profile shows 1,500,000 or so distinct CDR3 sequences; around 59% of them were found once. Of the sample, over 6.5% falls within the top ten clones.

Points on this clonotype: No cognate antigen has been identified for it. Base qualities are missing; no much larger clone stands one base away.

Donors were a few dozen systemically healthy Caucasian individuals from Russia aged roughly 6 to 100 years. Each donor gave ten milliliters of peripheral blood, drawn into EDTA-treated Vacutainer tubes. Ficoll-Paque density-gradient centrifugation was used to isolate PBMCs, with at least 6.5 million per sample. Total RNA, at least 5 micrograms per sample, was extracted from PBMCs with Trizol reagent. For every donor, an aliquot of PBMCs went through flow cytometry to measure the percentages of naive CD45RAhigh/CD27high T cells. As encoded in the germline V gene, CDR1 is MDHEN while CDR2 is SYDVKM. The V and J ends are trimmed by 7 bases and 9 bases, leaving 16 bases between them. There are 14 amino acids in the CDR3, from cysteine to phenylalanine inclusive. Solely the CDR3 DNA is kept, with 42 bases framed from the first base.

The receptor was derived from a man between 18 and 35 years old in good health. Sequenced input: blood. The sequence is built from TRBV28 and TRBJ1-6; TRBD1 is possibly the D segment (6 matching bases). CDR3 loop: CASTPWGGGSPLHF. The bases read TGTGCCAGCACCCCCTGGGGAGGGGGTTCACCCCTCCACTTT.